These 24 T cell receptor beta chains were sequenced from one sample in a study of cytomegalovirus exposure and HLA in healthy donors. Produced via immunoSEQ multiplex PCR; TCRdb's table is partial and in-frame only. The sample contains 65,000 to 75,000 clones, nearly 95% of which appear only once. Source material: PBMCs. The receptors stem from a man aged 18-30 years in good health and CMV-seropositive.

The chain employs TRBV19 and TRBJ2-7; D may be TRBD2 (6 bases). Germline-derived CDR1 and CDR2 are LNHDA and SQIVND (reference sequence). Trimming removed 3 bases at V and 0 bases at J, with 15 bases between. The CDR3 sequence is 16 residues long. CDR3 protein: CASSMRWTNPSYEQYF. The CDR3, as DNA: TGTGCCAGTAGTATGAGGTGGACTAACCCCTCCTACGAGCAGTACTTC. The entire variable domain, with the rest obtained from reference TRBV19 and TRBJ2-7, is as follows: DGGITQSPKYLFRKEGQNVTLSCEQNLNHDAMYWYRQDPGQGLRLIYYSQIVNDFQKGDIAEGYSVSREKKESFPLTVTSAQKNPTAFYLCASSMRWTNPSYEQYFGPGTRLTVT.

The V and J genes are TRBV7-9 and TRBJ2-1; D unresolved. V dropped 7 bases and J dropped 5 bases, with 15 bases sitting between them. The CDR3 contains 14 residues. The germline gives CDR1 SEHNR, CDR2 FQNEAQ (reference sequence). CDR3 region: CASTLVLSHNEQFF. The CDR3 nucleotides read TGTGCCAGCACCCTAGTGCTGAGCCACAATGAGCAGTTCTTC.

The chain combines TRBV7-9 with TRBJ1-4, with D tentatively TRBD1 (6 bases). Looked up from germline, CDR1 is SEHNR and CDR2 is FQNEAQ (reference sequence). V was pared by 2 bases and J by 7 bases, with 20 bases between. The CDR3 loop spans 17 amino acids. CDR3: CASSLYQGQGSREKLFF. CDR3 in DNA: TGTGCCAGCAGCTTATATCAGGGGCAGGGCTCGCGTGAAAAACTGTTTTTT. The entire variable domain, with the rest obtained from reference TRBV7-9 and TRBJ1-4, is as follows: DTGVSQNPRHKITKRGQNVTFRCDPISEHNRLYWYRQTLGQGPEFLTYFQNEAQLEKSRLLSDRFSAERPKGSFSTLEIQRTEQGDSAMYLCASSLYQGQGSREKLFFGSGTQLSVL.

The V gene is TRBV5-1, the J gene TRBJ2-1, with 9 bases lining up with TRBD1. Trimming took 4 bases from V and 6 from J; bases not matched to a gene: 8. Germline CDR1 and CDR2: SGHRS and YFSETQ. The CDR3 is 15 residues long. The CDR3, as DNA: TGCGCCAGCAGCAGGTCAGGGGACAGGGTCAATGAGCAGTTCTTC. Translation: CASSRSGDRVNEQFF.

The V call is TRBV19, the J call TRBJ2-2, with a possible D match to TRBD1 (6 bases). V was trimmed by 11 bases and J by 5 bases, leaving 9 bases between them. CDR1 and CDR2 from the germline V gene are LNHDA and SQIVND (reference sequence). The CDR3 runs to 11 residues. Here the CDR3 DNA reads TGTGCCTCACAGGGTACCGGGGAGCTGTTTTTT. Translated: CASQGTGELFF.

The chain has TRBV7-2 and TRBJ2-3; TRBD2 aligns across 12 bases. The CDR3 has 16 amino acids. CDR1 SGHTA and CDR2 FQGNSA come from the germline V gene. J was trimmed by 4 bases and V by 2 bases; bases with no gene match: 4. CDR3 amino acids: CASSLYPSGRADTQYF. For the CDR3, the DNA is TGTGCCAGCAGCTTATACCCTAGCGGGAGGGCAGATACGCAGTATTTT.

V gene TRBV5-1 combines with J gene TRBJ2-7, with TRBD2 matching over 9 bases. With V trimmed by 0 bases and J by 4 bases, 2 bases remained unmatched. CDR1 and CDR2 (germline): SGHRS, YFSETQ. CDR3 length equals 14 residues. CDR3 DNA sequence: TGCGCCAGCAGCTTGGTTAGCGGGAGTTACGAGCAGTACTTC. This translates into CASSLVSGSYEQYF. The whole variable domain, remainder taken from reference TRBV5-1 and TRBJ2-7, is KAGVTQTPRYLIKTRGQQVTLSCSPISGHRSVSWYQQTPGQGLQFLFEYFSETQRNKGNFPGRFSGRQFSNSRSEMNVSTLELGDSALYLCASSLVSGSYEQYFGPGTRLTVT.

V is TRBV28 and J is TRBJ2-5, with 10 bases matching TRBD2. CDR1 and CDR2 (germline): MDHEN, SYDVKM. J gave up 4 bases and V 6 bases, and 14 bases lay outside the gene matches. This CDR3 region has 17 residues. CDR3 loop: CASRPGTSVLRGETQYF. In nucleotides, the CDR3 is TGTGCCAGCAGGCCAGGGACTAGCGTCCTGAGGGGAGAGACCCAGTACTTC.

The rearrangement joins TRBV4-2 to TRBJ2-7; 13 nucleotides agree with TRBD2. In germline, CDR1 is LGHNA, CDR2 YNFKEQ. The CDR3 runs 16 residues. The V gene end was trimmed by 0 bases and the J gene end by 4 bases; junction bases not matched to a gene: 3. The CDR3 sequence is CASSQEATSGGYEQYF. The CDR3 DNA is TGTGCCAGCAGCCAAGAGGCGACTAGCGGGGGGTACGAGCAGTACTTC.

The chain joins TRBV28 to TRBJ1-1; D gene ambiguous. Germline V CDR1 and CDR2: MDHEN, SYDVKM. The CDR3 has 13 residues. V was cut by 5 bases and J by 5 bases, with 12 bases left in between. The CDR3 coding sequence is TGTGCCAGCAGTCCAGCCCGGGGAACTGAAGCTTTCTTT. Translated: CASSPARGTEAFF.

The V gene is TRBV28, the J gene TRBJ1-1; 11 nucleotides line up with TRBD1. In germline, CDR1 is MDHEN, CDR2 SYDVKM. The CDR3 is made up of 18 amino acids. V gave up 1 base and J gave up 0 bases; unmatched junction bases: 7. CDR3: CASSLFAGTGGMNTEAFF. The CDR3 DNA sequence: TGTGCCAGCAGTTTATTCGCAGGGACAGGGGGAATGAACACTGAAGCTTTCTTT.

The chain combines TRBV2 with TRBJ1-5, with D possibly TRBD1 on 6 matching bases. Trimming removed 6 bases from V and 0 bases from J, with 15 bases in between. Looked up from germline, CDR1 is SNHLY and CDR2 is FYNNEI. The CDR3 consists of 16 residues. The CDR3, as DNA: TGTGCCAGCAGATCATTGACCAGGGGTAGCAATCAGCCCCAGCATTTT. Protein sequence: CASRSLTRGSNQPQHF.

This rearrangement joins TRBV27 to TRBJ1-2, with 12 bases lining up with TRBD1. V lost 5 bases, J lost 13 bases, and 11 bases stayed unmatched. The CDR3 spans 14 residues. The germline gives CDR1 MNHEY, CDR2 SMNVEV (reference sequence). The CDR3 protein is CASSQYGTGGRSTF. CDR3 nucleotide sequence: TGTGCCAGCAGTCAGTACGGGACAGGGGGCAGGAGCACCTTC.

The chain joins TRBV28 to TRBJ2-3, with a tentative D call TRBD1 (6 bases). With 8 bases removed from V and 0 bases from J, the gap between germline ends came to 12 bases. This CDR3 spans 14 amino acids. Germline V gives CDR1 MDHEN, CDR2 SYDVKM. Here the CDR3 reads CASGRTASTDTQYF. Written as DNA, the CDR3 is TGTGCCAGCGGAAGGACAGCTAGCACAGATACGCAGTATTTT. The entire variable domain, with the rest obtained from reference TRBV28 and TRBJ2-3, is as follows: DVKVTQSSRYLVKRTGEKVFLECVQDMDHENMFWYRQDPGLGLRLIYFSYDVKMKEKGDIPEGYSVSREKKERFSLILESASTNQTSMYLCASGRTASTDTQYFGPGTRLTVL.

The chain employs TRBV18 and TRBJ2-2, with 8 bases aligning to TRBD2. This CDR3 has 15 amino acids. CDR1 KGHSH and CDR2 LQKENI come from the germline V gene. The V segment lost 6 bases and the J segment 6 bases; nucleotides outside the gene matches: 9. The DNA for the CDR3 is TGTGCCAGCTCGGTGACGGCGGGAGGAGCCGGGGAGCTGTTTTTT. Amino acids: CASSVTAGGAGELFF.

The V gene is TRBV4-1, the J gene TRBJ2-1, with 7 bases lining up with TRBD2. The CDR3 loop spans 13 amino acids. The ends lost 6 bases at V and 8 bases at J; junction bases unmatched: 7. Germline assignment: CDR1 MGHRA and CDR2 YSYEKL. The CDR3 bases are TGCGCCAGCAGTGAGGGAGGGCCTTATGAGCAGTTCTTC. This gives the protein CASSEGGPYEQFF.

J is TRBJ1-5 and V is TRBV28; D is unresolved. Looked up from germline, CDR1 is MDHEN and CDR2 is SYDVKM. The CDR3 contains 12 residues. V was clipped by 7 bases and J by 1 base, with 5 bases between them. CDR3 amino acids: CASNRSNQPQHF. CDR3 bases: TGTGCCAGCAACCGGAGCAATCAGCCCCAGCATTTT.

The chain combines TRBV4-2 with TRBJ2-2, with TRBD2 as a possible D gene (6 bases). This CDR3 spans 15 amino acids. Germline V lookup: CDR1 LGHNA, CDR2 YNFKEQ. The ends were cut back, 0 bases at V and 8 bases at J, with 13 bases in the middle. The CDR3 region has the DNA TGTGCCAGCAGCCAAGAGCAGGGCGGGACGGGGGAGCTGTTTTTT. As protein: CASSQEQGGTGELFF.

The V gene is TRBV7-2, the J gene TRBJ1-1, with 7 bases lining up with TRBD1. Trimming at V came to 2 bases and at J to 3 bases, leaving 3 bases not matched to a gene. The CDR3 has 14 amino acids. CDR1 is SGHTA and CDR2 is FQGNSA in the germline V gene. CDR3 amino acids: CASSLLQGYTEAFF. DNA of the CDR3: TGTGCCAGCAGCTTACTACAGGGGTACACTGAAGCTTTCTTT.

This clone has just a few counts. The genes are TRBV28 and TRBJ2-7; 8 nucleotides align to TRBD2. CDR1 is MDHEN and CDR2 is SYDVKM in the germline V gene. CDR3 length: 14 residues. With V trimmed by 3 bases and J by 7 bases, 8 bases remained unmatched. For the CDR3, the DNA is TGTGCCAGCAGTTTGCTAGCGGGTGACGCTGAGCAGTACTTC. Encoded protein: CASSLLAGDAEQYF.

The rearrangement uses TRBV7-5 and TRBJ2-7; the table's D call TRBD1 went unverified against the DNA. TRBV7-5 is listed as a pseudogene. CDR3 length: 17 amino acids. The CDR3 loop is CARSPPGPIRDRHEQYF. DNA for the CDR3: TGTGCCAGAAGCCCCCCAGGCCCCATCCGGGACAGGCACGAGCAGTACTTC.

The chain couples TRBV5-6 to TRBJ2-1; D possibly corresponds to TRBD2 (6 bases). The length of the CDR3 is 12 residues. Germline-derived CDR1 and CDR2 are SGHDT and YYEEEE. V lost 0 bases, J lost 15 bases, and 13 bases lay in between. For the CDR3, the DNA is TGTGCCAGCAGCTTGGCCACTAGCCGAGGGTTCTTC. Translation: CASSLATSRGFF. Complete variable domain (other parts from reference TRBV5-6 and TRBJ2-1): DAGVTQSPTHLIKTRGQQVTLRCSPKSGHDTVSWYQQALGQGPQFIFQYYEEEERQRGNFPDRFSGHQFPNYSSELNVNALLLGDSALYLCASSLATSRGFFGPGTRLTVL.

The chain uses TRBV7-9 and TRBJ1-2; perhaps TRBD1 as D (6 bases). Germline V lookup: CDR1 SEHNR, CDR2 FQNEAQ (reference sequence). The V end was cut by 6 bases, the J end by 6 bases, with 17 bases between. CDR3 length: 14 amino acids. The CDR3 DNA is TGTGCCAGCAGGAATCAGGGGTCAGAGGATGGCTACACCTTC. As protein: CASRNQGSEDGYTF.

The chain links TRBV28 to TRBJ2-3; D is perhaps TRBD2 (6 bases). This CDR3 contains 14 residues. The germline V gene has CDR1 MDHEN and CDR2 SYDVKM. Trimming took off 8 bases at V and 4 bases at J, with 16 bases between the two ends. CDR3 region: CASSTPEGADTQYF. CDR3 DNA sequence: TGTGCCAGCTCCACCCCGGAGGGTGCAGATACGCAGTATTTT.